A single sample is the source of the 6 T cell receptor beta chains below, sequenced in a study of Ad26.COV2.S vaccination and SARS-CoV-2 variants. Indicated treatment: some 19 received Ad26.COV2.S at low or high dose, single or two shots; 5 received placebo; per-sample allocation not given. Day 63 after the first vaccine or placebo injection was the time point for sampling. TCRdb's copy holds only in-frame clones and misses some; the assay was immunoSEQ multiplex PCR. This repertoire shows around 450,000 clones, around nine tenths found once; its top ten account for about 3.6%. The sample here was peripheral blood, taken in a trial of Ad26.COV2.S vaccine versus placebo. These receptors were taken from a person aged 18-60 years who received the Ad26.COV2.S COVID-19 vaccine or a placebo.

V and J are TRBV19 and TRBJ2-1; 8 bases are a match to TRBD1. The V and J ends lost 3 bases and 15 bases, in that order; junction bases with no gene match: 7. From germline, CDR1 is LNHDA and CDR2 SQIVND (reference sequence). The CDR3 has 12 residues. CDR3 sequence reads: CASSMERDRRFF. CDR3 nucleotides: TGTGCCAGTAGTATGGAGAGGGACAGGCGGTTCTTC. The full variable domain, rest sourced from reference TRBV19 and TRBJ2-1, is DGGITQSPKYLFRKEGQNVTLSCEQNLNHDAMYWYRQDPGQGLRLIYYSQIVNDFQKGDIAEGYSVSREKKESFPLTVTSAQKNPTAFYLCASSMERDRRFFGPGTRLTVL.

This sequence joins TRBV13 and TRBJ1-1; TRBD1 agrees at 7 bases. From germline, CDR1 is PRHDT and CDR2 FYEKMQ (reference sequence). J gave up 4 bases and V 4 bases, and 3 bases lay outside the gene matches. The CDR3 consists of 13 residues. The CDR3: CASSSQGITEAFF. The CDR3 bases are TGTGCCAGCAGCTCACAGGGGATCACTGAAGCTTTCTTT.

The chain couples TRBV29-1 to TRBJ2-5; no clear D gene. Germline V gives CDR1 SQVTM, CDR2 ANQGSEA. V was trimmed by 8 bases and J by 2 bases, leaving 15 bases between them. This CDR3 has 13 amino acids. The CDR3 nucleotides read TGCAGCTCCGATGAGGTGGGTCAAGAGACCCAGTACTTC. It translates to CSSDEVGQETQYF.

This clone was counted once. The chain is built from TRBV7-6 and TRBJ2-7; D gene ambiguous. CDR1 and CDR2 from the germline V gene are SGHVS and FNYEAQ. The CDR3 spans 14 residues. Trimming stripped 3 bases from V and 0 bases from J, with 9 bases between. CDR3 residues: CASSLDESSYEQYF. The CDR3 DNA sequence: TGTGCCAGCAGCTTGGACGAGAGCTCCTACGAGCAGTACTTC. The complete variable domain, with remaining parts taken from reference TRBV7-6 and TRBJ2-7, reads GAGVSQSPRYKVTKRGQDVALRCDPISGHVSLYWYRQALGQGPEFLTYFNYEAQQDKSGLPNDRFSAERPEGSISTLTIQRTEQRDSAMYRCASSLDESSYEQYFGPGTRLTVT.

DNA of the CDR3: TGCAGCGTTGAAGATCATATAGGGGCGGGGTATGGCTACACCTTC. Encoded protein: CSVEDHIGAGYGYTF. The chain links TRBV29-1 to TRBJ1-2, with D maybe TRBD1 (5 bases). This CDR3 has 15 residues. V lost 0 bases and J 5 bases, leaving 16 bases between the germline ends. CDR1 is SQVTM and CDR2 is ANQGSEA in the germline V gene.

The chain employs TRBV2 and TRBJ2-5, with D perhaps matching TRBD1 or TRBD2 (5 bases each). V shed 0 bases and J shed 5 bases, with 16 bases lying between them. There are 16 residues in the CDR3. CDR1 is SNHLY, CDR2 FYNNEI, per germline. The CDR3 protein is CASSEAQGETRETQYF. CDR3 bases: TGTGCCAGCAGTGAAGCCCAAGGGGAGACAAGGGAGACCCAGTACTTC.